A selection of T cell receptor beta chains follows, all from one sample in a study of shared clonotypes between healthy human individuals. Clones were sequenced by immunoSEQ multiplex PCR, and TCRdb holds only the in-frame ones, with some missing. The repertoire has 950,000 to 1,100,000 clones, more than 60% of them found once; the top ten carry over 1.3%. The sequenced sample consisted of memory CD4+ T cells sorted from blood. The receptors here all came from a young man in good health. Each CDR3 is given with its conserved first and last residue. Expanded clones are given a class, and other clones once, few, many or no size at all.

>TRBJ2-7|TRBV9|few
CASSLRDSLSYEQYF
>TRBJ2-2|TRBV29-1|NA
CSVRKSTGELFF
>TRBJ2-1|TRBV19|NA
CASKGYNEQFF
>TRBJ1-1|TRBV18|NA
CASSPQTGMNTEAFF
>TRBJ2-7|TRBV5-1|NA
CASSLRGTTGYEQYF
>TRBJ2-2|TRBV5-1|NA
CASSPEELNTGELFF
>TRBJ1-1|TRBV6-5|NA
CASSYLPDTEAFF
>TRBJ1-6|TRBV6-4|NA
CASSWDRNSPLHF
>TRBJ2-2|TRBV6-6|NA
CASSPTRTEPTGELFF
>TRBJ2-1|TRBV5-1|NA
CASSLGNFYNEQFF
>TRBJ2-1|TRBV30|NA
CAWNRQGYNEQFF
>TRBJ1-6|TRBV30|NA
CAWSLASPLHF
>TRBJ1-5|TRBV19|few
CASSKATGGYSNQPQHF
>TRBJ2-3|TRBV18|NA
CASSPLQGFEGTQYF
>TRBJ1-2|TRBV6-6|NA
CASSYDREPSYGYTF
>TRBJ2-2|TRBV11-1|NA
CASSAAGLNTGELFF
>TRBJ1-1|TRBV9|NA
CASSPIAPEAFF
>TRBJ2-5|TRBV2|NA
CASSELGTQYF
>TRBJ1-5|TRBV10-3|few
CAISPGGAQPQHF
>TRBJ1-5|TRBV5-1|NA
CASSLAAGSGQPQHF
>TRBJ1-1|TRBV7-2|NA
CASSLFTGIREAFF
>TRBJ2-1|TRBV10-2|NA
CASSGTGGFNEQFF
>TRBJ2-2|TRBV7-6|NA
CAVQPRGTGELFF
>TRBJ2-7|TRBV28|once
CASSLVATRSYEQYF
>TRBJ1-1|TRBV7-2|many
CASSFSGTGKAFF
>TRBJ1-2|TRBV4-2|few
CASSQDLGGYYGYTF
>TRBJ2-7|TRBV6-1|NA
CALRASGWYEQYF
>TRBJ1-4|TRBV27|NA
CASSFAGGSNEKLFF